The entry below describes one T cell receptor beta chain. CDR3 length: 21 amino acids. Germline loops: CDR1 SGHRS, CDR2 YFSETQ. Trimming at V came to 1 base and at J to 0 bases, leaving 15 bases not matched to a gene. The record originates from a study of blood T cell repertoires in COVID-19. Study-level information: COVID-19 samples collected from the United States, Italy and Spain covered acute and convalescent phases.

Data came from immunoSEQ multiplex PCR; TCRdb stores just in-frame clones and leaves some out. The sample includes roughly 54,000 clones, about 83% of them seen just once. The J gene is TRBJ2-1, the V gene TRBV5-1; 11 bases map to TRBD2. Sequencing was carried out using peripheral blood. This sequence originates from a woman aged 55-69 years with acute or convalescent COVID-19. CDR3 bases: TGCGCCAGCAGCTTGCCCAGAAGGGCTAGCGGGAGGCCCTACTCCTACAATGAGCAGTTCTTC. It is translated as CASSLPRRASGRPYSYNEQFF.